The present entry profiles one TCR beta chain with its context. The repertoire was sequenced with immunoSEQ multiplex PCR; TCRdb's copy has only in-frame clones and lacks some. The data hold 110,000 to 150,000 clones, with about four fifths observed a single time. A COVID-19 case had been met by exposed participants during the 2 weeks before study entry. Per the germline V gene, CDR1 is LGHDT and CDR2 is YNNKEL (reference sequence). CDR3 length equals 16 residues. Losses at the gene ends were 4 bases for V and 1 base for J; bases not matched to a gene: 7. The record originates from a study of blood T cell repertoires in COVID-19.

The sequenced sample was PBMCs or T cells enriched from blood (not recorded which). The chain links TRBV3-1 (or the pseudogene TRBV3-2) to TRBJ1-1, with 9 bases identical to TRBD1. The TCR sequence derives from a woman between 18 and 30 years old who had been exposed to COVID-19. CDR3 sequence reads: CASSPGTGQGNTEAFF. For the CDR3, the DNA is TGTGCCAGCAGCCCGGGGACAGGGCAAGGGAACACTGAAGCTTTCTTT.